The TCR beta chain under discussion was sequenced for a study of T cell repertoires in cytomegalovirus infection. Regarding the study as a whole: Carriers of CMV and the relevant HLA type were discriminated by public TCR beta frequency.

TCRdb reanalysed the reads using MiXCR and keeps one entry per CDR3 protein. Of approximately 990,000 distinct CDR3 sequences in the sample, approximately 33% were seen once. This clonotype was observed a few times. Its antigen is undetermined. This CDR3 spans 14 amino acids. The ends were cut back, 4 bases at V and 4 bases at J, with 11 bases in the middle. Germline CDR1 is MNHEY and CDR2 is SVGEGT. This sequence originates from a human donor in good health (CMV status not recorded). Some clones in this sample may be carry-over from other donors' samples. The gene calls are TRBV6-2 or TRBV6-3 and TRBJ2-1, with D unresolved. This material consisted of cultured CD8+ T cells from PBMCs, taken from culture after CMV antigen stimulation. CDR3 sequence: CASSFVTLYNEQFF. The CDR3 region has the DNA TGTGCCAGCAGTTTCGTGACTTTGTACAATGAGCAGTTCTTC.